This T cell receptor (beta chain) was identified during a study of T cells in Graves' hyperthyroidism and ophthalmopathy (dated by TCRdb to the late 2010s). At the level of the whole study: TCR V-J signatures able to tell the groups apart were searched for in a discovery cohort of 90 to 100 patients, of whom over 40 had Graves' ophthalmopathy and about 60 had stable Graves' hyperthyroidism. The paper describes TCR Vbeta CDR3 sequencing of about 140 peripheral blood samples, made up of around 41 ophthalmopathy patients, over 70 hyperthyroidism patients and 17 progressor patients. The study also compared thyroid tissue and blood T-cell repertoires from about six Graves' hyperthyroidism patients. The 95 to 100 discovery patients were randomly split 7:3 into training and test sets. Following sampling, methimazole starting at 30 mg daily was given to hyperthyroidism patients, and high-dose intravenous methylprednisolone was given to ophthalmopathy patients. Prospective prediction of ophthalmopathy was tested in an independent validation cohort consisting of roughly 19 hyperthyroidism patients and 15 to 17 patients who later progressed to ophthalmopathy. General conclusions and limits of the study: Most expanded thyroid clonotypes (frequency above 0.001) were also found in blood, which suggests that blood repertoires may mirror thyroid immune responses. A model built on a 13 V-J signature distinguished ophthalmopathy from stable hyperthyroidism, reaching around 87% sensitivity and about 81% specificity in cross-validation and 80%/75% in testing. No statistical method was used to fix the sample size in advance, and group allocation was not hidden from the investigators. In validation, the model predicted progression to ophthalmopathy with just under 71% sensitivity and over 72% specificity, a median of around six months before onset.

The TCR beta CDR3 regions were amplified from RNA transcripts. For the first round of RT-PCR on the TCR CDR3, the HTBI primer set was used together with the Qiagen OneStep RT-PCR kit. A second multiplex PCR round built the libraries, followed by size selection and purification. Libraries were sequenced paired-end with 100 bp reads on an Illumina HiSeq2000. From the authors' description of their analysis: SOAPnuke was used to process the raw data, with reads discarded if the reads contained adapters or uncalled bases, had a mean Phred below 15, or lacked an exact constant-primer or identifier match. COPE v1.2.5 was used to merge high-quality paired reads, and clonotypes were defined as unique nucleotide sequences. Clonotypes were aligned to IMGT TRBV, TRBD and TRBJ reference segments using MiTCR v1.1. Analysis was restricted to V-J combinations with a frequency above 0.0001, which covered roughly 99% of repertoires. A TCS score was defined as the ratio of F50 (clonal expansion) to E x V (chaos), with BLOSUM62-based TCRdist applied between CDR3 peptides within each V-J. Welch's t-statistics and random forest reduced 500 to 650 V-J features to 10 to 15, which were used in a naive Bayes classifier (R e1071). The similarity between thyroid and blood repertoires was quantified using the Morisita-Horn index. The public reads were reprocessed in TCRdb via fastp at Q25 and MiXCR, keeping in-frame beta chains. Entries are consolidated by CDR3 protein sequence, retaining the most common genes and DNA. Clone size and V and J calls follow TCRdb, not the original study. The sample includes over 45,000 distinct CDR3 sequences, with about half observed a single time. The leading ten clones occupy 32% of the sample.

Comments on this clonotype: The specificity of this receptor is unknown. Per-nucleotide qualities are absent, and no much larger clonotype sits a single base away.

The germline ends are 6 bases apart after V is trimmed by 6 bases and J by 6 bases. Reading the germline V gene (reference sequence) gives CDR1 DFQATT and CDR2 SNEGSKA. The CDR3 holds 11 amino acids from the cysteine to the phenylalanine. The kept DNA is CDR3 alone, 33 bases in frame from the first base. Stable Graves' hyperthyroidism was defined as no progression to ophthalmopathy during 18 months of follow-up. Hyperthyroidism patients were newly diagnosed, had a disease duration of under 2 months, and were aged 18 to 65 years. Patients with uncontrolled infections, other autoimmune diseases, pregnancy or lactation were excluded. Clinical symptoms, serum thyroxine and TRAb, thyroid ultrasound, and orbital computed tomography formed the basis for the diagnoses. Total RNA was extracted using Trizol reagent, and RNA quality was assessed on an Agilent 2100 Bioanalyzer.

The V and J segments used are TRBV20-1 and TRBJ1-6, with the D gene too uncertain to name. The TCR originated in a woman aged 50 to 60 with Graves' hyperthyroidism. Sequenced sample: peripheral blood or thyroid tissue (not recorded which). Read as DNA, the sequence is TGCAGTGCACCCTTTAATTCACCCCTCCACTTT. Translation gives CSAPFNSPLHF.